In its sample, the clone carrying this TCR beta chain was seen many times. Its antigen is as yet unknown. TCRdb called the reads again in MiXCR, with one record for every CDR3 protein. The top ten clones hold 80% to 85% of a sample with approximately 120,000 distinct CDR3 sequences, about 28% of them seen once. CDR1 and CDR2 (germline): SGHTA, FQGNSA. The CDR3 contains 15 residues. Trimming removed 4 bases at V and 3 bases at J, with 15 bases between. The data are from a study of T cell repertoires in cytomegalovirus infection. Points from the study as a whole: The response measured ex vivo was dominated by TCR beta clonotypes (HLA-C-restricted and CMV-specific).

The clonotype originates from a human donor in good health (CMV status not recorded). Some clones in this sample may be carry-over from other donors' samples. Sequences were derived from CD8+ T cells from cultured PBMCs, sampled from culture after CMV antigen stimulation. The rearrangement joins TRBV7-2 to TRBJ2-5; D might be TRBD2 (6 bases). In DNA, the CDR3 is TGTGCCAGCAGCTCACCGGAGGAGGGAGAAGAGACCCAGTACTTC. Amino acid sequence: CASSSPEEGEETQYF.